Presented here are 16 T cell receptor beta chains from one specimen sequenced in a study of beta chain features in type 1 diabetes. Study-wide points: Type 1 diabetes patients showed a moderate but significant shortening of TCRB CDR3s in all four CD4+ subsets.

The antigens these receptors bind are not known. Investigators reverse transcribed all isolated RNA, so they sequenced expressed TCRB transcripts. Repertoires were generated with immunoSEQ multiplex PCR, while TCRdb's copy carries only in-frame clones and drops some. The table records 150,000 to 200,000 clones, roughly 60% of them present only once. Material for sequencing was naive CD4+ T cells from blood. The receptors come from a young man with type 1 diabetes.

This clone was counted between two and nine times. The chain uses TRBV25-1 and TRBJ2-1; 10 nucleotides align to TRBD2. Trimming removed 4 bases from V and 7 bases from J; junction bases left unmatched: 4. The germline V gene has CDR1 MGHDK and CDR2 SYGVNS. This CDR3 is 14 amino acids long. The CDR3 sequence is CASSAISGGNEQFF. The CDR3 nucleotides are TGTGCCAGCAGTGCTATTAGCGGGGGGAATGAGCAGTTCTTC.

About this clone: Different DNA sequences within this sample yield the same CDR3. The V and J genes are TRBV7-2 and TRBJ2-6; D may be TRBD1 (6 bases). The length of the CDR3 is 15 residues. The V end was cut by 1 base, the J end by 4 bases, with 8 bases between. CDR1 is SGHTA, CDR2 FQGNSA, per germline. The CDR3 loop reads CASSLDRAGANVLTF. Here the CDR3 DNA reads TGTGCCAGCAGCTTAGACAGGGCGGGGGCCAACGTCCTGACTTTC. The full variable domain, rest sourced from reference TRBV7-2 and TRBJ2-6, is GAGVSQSPSNKVTEKGKDVELRCDPISGHTALYWYRQSLGQGLEFLIYFQGNSAPDKSGLPSDRFSAERTGGSVSTLTIQRTQQEDSAVYLCASSLDRAGANVLTFGAGSRLTVL.

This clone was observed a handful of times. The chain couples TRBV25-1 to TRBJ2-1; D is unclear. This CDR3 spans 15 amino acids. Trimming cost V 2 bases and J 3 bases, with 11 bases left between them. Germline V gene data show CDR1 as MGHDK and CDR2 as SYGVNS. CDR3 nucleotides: TGTGCCAGCAGTGAAAGCGCCAGCCACTACAATGAGCAGTTCTTC. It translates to CASSESASHYNEQFF.

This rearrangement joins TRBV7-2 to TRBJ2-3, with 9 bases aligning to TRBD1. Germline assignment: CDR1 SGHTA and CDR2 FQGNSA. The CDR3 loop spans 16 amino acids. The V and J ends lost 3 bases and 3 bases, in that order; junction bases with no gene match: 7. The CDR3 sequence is CASSFRDRAGTDTQYF. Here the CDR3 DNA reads TGTGCCAGCAGCTTCCGGGACAGGGCAGGGACAGATACGCAGTATTTT.

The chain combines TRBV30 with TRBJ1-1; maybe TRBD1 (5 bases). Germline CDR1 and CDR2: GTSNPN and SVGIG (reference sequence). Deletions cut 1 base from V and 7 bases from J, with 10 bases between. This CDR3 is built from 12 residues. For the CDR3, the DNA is TGTGCCTGGAGTGAGCAGGGAGGTGAAGCTTTCTTT. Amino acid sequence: CAWSEQGGEAFF.

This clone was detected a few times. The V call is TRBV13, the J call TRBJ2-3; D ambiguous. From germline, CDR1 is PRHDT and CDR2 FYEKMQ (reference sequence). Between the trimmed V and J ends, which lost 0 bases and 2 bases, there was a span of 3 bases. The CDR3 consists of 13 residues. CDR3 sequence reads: CASSLGYTDTQYF. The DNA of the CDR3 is TGTGCCAGCAGCTTAGGCTACACAGATACGCAGTATTTT.

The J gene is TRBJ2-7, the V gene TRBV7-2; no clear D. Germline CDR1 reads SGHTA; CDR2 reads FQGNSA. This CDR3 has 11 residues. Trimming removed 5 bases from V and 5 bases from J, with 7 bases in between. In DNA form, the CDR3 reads TGTGCCAGCAGCCGCGGTCACGAGCAGTACTTC. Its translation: CASSRGHEQYF.

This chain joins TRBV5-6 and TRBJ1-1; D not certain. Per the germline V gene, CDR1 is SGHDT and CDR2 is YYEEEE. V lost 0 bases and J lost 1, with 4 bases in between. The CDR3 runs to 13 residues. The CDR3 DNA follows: TGTGCCAGCAGCTTGGATAGGAACACTGAAGCTTTCTTT. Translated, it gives CASSLDRNTEAFF.

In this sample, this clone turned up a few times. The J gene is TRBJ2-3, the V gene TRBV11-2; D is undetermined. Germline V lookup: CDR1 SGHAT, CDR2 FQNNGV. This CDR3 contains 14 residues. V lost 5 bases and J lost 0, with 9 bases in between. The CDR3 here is CASSAGISTDTQYF. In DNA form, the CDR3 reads TGTGCCAGCAGCGCAGGCATTAGCACAGATACGCAGTATTTT.

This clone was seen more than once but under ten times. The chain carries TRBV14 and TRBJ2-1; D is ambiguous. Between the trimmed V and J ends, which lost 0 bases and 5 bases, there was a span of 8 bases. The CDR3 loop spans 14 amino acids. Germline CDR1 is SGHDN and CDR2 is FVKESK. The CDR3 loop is CASSQESPHNEQFF. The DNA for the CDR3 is TGTGCCAGCAGCCAAGAAAGCCCACACAATGAGCAGTTCTTC. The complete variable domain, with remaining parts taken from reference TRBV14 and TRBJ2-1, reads EAGVTQFPSHSVIEKGQTVTLRCDPISGHDNLYWYRRVMGKEIKFLLHFVKESKQDESGMPNNRFLAERTGGTYSTLKVQPAELEDSGVYFCASSQESPHNEQFFGPGTRLTVL.

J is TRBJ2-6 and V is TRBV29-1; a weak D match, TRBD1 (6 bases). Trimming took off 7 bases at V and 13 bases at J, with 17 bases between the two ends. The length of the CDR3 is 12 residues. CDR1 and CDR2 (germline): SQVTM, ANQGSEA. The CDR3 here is CSAIPSDRVLTF. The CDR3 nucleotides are TGCAGCGCAATCCCAAGTGACAGGGTCCTGACTTTC.

The CDR3 sequence is CASSPREGAAYNEQFF. The CDR3 bases are TGCGCCAGCAGCCCACGAGAGGGGGCGGCCTACAATGAGCAGTTCTTC. The V and J genes are TRBV4-3 and TRBJ2-1; 7 bases map to TRBD1. V lost 4 bases and J lost 2; bases outside the gene matches: 8. Germline assignment: CDR1 LGHNA and CDR2 YSLEER. The CDR3 sequence is 16 residues long.

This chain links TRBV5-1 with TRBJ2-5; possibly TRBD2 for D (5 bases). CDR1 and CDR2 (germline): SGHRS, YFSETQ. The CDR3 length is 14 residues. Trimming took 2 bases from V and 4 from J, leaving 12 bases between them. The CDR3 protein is CASSFWVGGETQYF. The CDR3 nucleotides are TGCGCCAGCAGCTTCTGGGTCGGAGGAGAGACCCAGTACTTC.

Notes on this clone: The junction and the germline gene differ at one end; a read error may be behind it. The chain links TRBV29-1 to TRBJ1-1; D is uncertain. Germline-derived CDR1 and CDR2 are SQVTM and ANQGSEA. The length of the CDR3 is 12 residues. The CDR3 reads CSVAPRNAEAFF. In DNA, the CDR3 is TGCAGCGTTGCCCCCAGGAACGCTGAAGCTTTCTTT.

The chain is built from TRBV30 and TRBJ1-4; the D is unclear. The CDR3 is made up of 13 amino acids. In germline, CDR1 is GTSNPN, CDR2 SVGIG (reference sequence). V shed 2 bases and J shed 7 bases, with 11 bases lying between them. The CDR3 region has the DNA TGTGCCTGGAGTCCGGACCTGTTTGAAAAACTGTTTTTT. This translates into CAWSPDLFEKLFF.

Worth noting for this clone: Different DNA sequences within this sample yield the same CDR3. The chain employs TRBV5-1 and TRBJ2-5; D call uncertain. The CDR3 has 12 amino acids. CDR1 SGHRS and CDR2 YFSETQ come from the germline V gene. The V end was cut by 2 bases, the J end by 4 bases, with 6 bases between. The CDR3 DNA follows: TGCGCCAGCAGCTTAGCCCGAGAGACCCAGTACTTC. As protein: CASSLARETQYF.